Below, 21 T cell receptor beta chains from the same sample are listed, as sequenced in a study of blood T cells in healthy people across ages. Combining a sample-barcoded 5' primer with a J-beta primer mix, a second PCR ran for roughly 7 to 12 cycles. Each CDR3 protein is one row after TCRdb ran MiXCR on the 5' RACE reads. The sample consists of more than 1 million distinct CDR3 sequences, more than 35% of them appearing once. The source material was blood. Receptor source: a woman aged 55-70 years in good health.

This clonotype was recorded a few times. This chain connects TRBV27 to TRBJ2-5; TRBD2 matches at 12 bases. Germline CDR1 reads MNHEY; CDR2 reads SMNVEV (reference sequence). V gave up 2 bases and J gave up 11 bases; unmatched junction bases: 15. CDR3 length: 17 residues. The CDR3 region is CASSLELAGGPASEQYF. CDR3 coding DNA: TGTGCCAGCAGTTTAGAGCTAGCGGGAGGGCCCGCTAGTGAGCAGTACTTC.

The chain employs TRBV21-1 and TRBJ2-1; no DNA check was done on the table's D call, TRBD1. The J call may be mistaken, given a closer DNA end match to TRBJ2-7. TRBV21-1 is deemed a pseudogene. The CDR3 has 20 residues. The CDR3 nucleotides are TGTGCCAGCAGCAAAGGGTCCTCAAACAGGGGGGGGATTTTAAAGTGCGAGCAGTACTTC. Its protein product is CASSKGSSNRGGILKCEQYF.

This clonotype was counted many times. CDR3 bases: TGCGCCAGCAGTGAGTCGGCCGGAGCCAAAAACATTCAGTACTTC. Encoded protein: CASSESAGAKNIQYF. V gene TRBV10-1 combines with J gene TRBJ2-4; unclear D gene. CDR3 length: 15 amino acids. Trimming cost V 0 bases and J 0 bases, with 6 bases left between them. CDR1 is WNHNN, CDR2 SYGVQD, per germline (reference sequence).

CDR3 residues: CASSDTGVETQYF. In DNA, the CDR3 is TGCGCCAGCAGCGACACAGGGGTAGAGACCCAGTACTTC. The genes are TRBV5-1 and TRBJ2-5; 7 nucleotides align to TRBD1. This CDR3 contains 13 residues. Germline assignment: CDR1 SGHRS and CDR2 YFSETQ. Losses at the gene ends were 4 bases for V and 4 bases for J; bases not matched to a gene: 4.

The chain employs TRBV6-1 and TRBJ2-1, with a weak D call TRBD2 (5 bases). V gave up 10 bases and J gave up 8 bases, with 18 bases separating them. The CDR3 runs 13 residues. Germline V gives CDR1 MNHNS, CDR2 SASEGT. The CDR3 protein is CATGERAVDEQFF. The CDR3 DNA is TGTGCCACCGGGGAAAGGGCGGTGGATGAGCAGTTCTTC.

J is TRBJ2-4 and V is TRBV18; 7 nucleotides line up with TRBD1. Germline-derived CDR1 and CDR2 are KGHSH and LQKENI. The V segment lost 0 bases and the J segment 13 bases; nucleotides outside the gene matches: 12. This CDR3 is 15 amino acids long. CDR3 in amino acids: CASSPPSQGSGKQYF. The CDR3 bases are TGTGCCAGCTCACCACCCTCACAGGGGAGCGGCAAGCAGTACTTC.

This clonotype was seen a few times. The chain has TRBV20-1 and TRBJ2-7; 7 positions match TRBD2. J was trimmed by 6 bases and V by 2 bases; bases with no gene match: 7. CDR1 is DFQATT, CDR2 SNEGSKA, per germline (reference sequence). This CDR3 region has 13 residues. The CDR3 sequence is CSARQAGPSEQYF. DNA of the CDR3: TGCAGTGCTAGACAAGCGGGACCCAGCGAGCAGTACTTC.

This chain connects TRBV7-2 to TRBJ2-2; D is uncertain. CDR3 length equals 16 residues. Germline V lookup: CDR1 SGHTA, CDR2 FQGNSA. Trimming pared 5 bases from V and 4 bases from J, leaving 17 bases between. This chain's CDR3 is CASSKRAGMTTGELFF. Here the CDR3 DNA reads TGTGCCAGCAGCAAAAGGGCAGGAATGACCACCGGGGAGCTGTTTTTT.

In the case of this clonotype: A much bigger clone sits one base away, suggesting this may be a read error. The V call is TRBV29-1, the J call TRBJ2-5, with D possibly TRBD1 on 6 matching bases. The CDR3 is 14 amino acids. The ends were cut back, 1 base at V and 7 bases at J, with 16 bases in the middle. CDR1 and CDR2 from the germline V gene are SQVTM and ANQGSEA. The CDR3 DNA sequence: TGCAGCGTTGAAGGAGGAGCAGGGGCGGGGACCCAGTACTTC. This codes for CSVEGGAGAGTQYF.

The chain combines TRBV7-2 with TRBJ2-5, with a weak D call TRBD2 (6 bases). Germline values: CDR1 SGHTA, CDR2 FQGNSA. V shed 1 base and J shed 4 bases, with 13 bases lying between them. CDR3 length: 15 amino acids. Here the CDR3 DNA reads TGTGCCAGCAGCTTAGATGGCAGAGCGGGAGAGACCCAGTACTTC. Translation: CASSLDGRAGETQYF.

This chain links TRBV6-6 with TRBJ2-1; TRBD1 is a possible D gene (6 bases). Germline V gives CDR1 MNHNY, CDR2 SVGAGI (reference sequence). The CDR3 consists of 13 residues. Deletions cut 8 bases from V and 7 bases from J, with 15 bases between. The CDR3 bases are TGTGCCAGCGAGGGGGAGATAGGGAATGAGCAGTTCTTC. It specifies CASEGEIGNEQFF.

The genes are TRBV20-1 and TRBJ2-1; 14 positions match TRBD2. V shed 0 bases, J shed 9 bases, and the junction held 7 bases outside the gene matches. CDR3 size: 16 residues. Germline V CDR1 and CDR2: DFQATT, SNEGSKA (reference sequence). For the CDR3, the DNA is TGCAGTGCTAGAGACCCCGGGACTAGCGGGAGAGGTGAGCAGTTCTTC. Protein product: CSARDPGTSGRGEQFF.

CDR3 loop: CASSLDLGGGSGYTF. The CDR3 region has the DNA TGTGCCAGCAGCTTAGATCTGGGCGGCGGAAGTGGCTACACCTTC. This rearrangement joins TRBV11-2 to TRBJ1-2, with D unresolved. This CDR3 has 15 amino acids. Trimming stripped 0 bases from V and 7 bases from J, with 15 bases between. Germline CDR1 is SGHAT and CDR2 is FQNNGV.

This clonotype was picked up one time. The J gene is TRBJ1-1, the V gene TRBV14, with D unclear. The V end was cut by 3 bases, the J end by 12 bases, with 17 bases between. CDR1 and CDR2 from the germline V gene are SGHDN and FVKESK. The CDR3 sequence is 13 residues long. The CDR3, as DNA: TGTGCCAGCAGCCATCGGAGGGCCCTGGCAACTTTCTTT. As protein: CASSHRRALATFF.

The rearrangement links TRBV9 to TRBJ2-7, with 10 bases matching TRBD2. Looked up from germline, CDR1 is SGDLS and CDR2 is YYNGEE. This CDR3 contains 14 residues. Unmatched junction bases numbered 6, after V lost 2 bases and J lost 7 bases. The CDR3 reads CASSVSSGSGEQYF. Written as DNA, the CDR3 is TGTGCCAGCAGCGTCTCTAGCGGGAGCGGAGAGCAGTACTTC.

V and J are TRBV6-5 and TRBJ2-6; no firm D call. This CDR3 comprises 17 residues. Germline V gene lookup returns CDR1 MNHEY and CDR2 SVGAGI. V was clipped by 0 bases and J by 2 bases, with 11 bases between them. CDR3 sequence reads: CASSYSILGTGANVLTF. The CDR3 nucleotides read TGTGCCAGCAGTTACTCGATTTTGGGTACTGGGGCCAACGTCCTGACTTTC.

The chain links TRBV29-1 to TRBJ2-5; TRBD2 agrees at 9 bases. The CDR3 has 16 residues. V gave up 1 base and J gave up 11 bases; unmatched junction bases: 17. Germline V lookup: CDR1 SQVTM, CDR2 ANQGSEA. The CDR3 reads CSVEGTAGGGYNEQYF. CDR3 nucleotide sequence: TGCAGCGTTGAAGGGACAGCGGGAGGCGGTTACAATGAGCAGTACTTC.

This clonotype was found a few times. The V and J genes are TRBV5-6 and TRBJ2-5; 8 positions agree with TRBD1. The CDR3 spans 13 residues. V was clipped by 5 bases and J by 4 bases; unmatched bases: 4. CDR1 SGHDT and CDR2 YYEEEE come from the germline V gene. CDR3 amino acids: CASSGQGPETQYF. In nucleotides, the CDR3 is TGTGCCAGCAGTGGACAGGGACCAGAGACCCAGTACTTC.

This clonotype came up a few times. The CDR3 here is CASSSKTSGSFNEQFF. For the CDR3, the DNA is TGCGCCAGCAGCTCGAAGACTAGCGGGAGTTTCAATGAGCAGTTCTTC. The gene calls are TRBV5-1 and TRBJ2-1; 12 bases are shared with TRBD2. Germline trimming cut 3 bases from V and 6 bases from J; bases unmatched to any gene: 7. This CDR3 is built from 16 residues. Germline V gene data show CDR1 as SGHRS and CDR2 as YFSETQ.

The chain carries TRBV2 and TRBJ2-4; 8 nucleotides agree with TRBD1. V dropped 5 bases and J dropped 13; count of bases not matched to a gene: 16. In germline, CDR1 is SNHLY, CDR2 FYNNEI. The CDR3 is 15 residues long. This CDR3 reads CASSLQGQDPYGQYF. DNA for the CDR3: TGTGCCAGCAGTCTGCAGGGACAGGACCCCTACGGGCAGTACTTC.

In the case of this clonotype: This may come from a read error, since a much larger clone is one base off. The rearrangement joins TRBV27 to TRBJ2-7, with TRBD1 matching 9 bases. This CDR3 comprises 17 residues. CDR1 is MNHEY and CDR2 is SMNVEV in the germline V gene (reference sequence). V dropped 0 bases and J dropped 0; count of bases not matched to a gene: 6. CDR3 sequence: CASSLSGDRARSYEQYF. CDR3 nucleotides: TGTGCCAGCAGTTTATCGGGGGACAGGGCGCGCTCCTACGAGCAGTACTTC.